This T cell receptor beta chain was profiled in a study of beta chain features in type 1 diabetes. Study results and caveats: Among type 1 diabetes patients, VDJ junctions had fewer insertions and more deletions.

About this clone itself: The antigen is unknown.

Every bit of the isolated RNA underwent reverse transcription, so sequencing read expressed TCRB transcripts. The data were produced by immunoSEQ multiplex PCR, yet TCRdb's version contains in-frame clones alone and is incomplete. The table has roughly 400,000 clones, over 11% seen once; the top ten hold around 0.039%. The ends were cut back, 4 bases at V and 2 bases at J, with 9 bases in the middle. CDR1 and CDR2 from the germline V gene are SEHNR and FQNEAQ (reference sequence). This CDR3 region has 13 residues. The specimen was naive CD4+ T cells from blood. This TCR derives from a man aged 25-45 years in good health. The rearrangement uses TRBV7-9 and TRBJ2-7; unclear D gene. The CDR3 region has the DNA TGTGCCAGCAGCTCCGGACGGACCTACGAGCAGTACTTC. Translating gives CASSSGRTYEQYF.